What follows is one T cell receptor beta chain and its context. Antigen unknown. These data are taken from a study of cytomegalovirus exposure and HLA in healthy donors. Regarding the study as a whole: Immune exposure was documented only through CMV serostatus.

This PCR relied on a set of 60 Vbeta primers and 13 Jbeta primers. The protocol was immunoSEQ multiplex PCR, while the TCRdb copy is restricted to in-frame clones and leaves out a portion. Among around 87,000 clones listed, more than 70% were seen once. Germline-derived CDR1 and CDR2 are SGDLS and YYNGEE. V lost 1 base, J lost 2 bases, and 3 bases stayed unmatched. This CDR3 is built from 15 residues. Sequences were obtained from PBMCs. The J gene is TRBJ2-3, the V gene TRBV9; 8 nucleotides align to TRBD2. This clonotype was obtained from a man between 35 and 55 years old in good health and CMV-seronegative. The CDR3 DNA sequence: TGTGCCAGCAGCGTATTGCGGGGGGTCACAGATACGCAGTATTTT. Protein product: CASSVLRGVTDTQYF. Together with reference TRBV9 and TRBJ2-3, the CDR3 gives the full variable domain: DSGVTQTPKHLITATGQRVTLRCSPRSGDLSVYWYQQSLDQGLQFLIQYYNGEERAKGNILERFSAQQFPDLHSELNLSSLELGDSALYFCASSVLRGVTDTQYFGPGTRLTVL.